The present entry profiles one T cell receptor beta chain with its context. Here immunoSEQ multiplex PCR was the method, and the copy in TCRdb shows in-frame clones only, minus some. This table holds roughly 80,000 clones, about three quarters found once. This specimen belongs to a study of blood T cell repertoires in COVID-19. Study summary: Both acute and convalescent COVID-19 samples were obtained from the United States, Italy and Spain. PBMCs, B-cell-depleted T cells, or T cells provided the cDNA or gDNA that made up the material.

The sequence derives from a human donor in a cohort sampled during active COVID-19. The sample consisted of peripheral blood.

CDR3 nucleotide sequence: TGCGCCAGCAGCCAAGACCTAGCGGGTTCACCCCTCCACTTT. Protein sequence: CASSQDLAGSPLHF. The chain links TRBV4-3 to TRBJ1-6; D is unresolved. V dropped 0 bases and J dropped 9 bases, with 9 bases sitting between them. This CDR3 has 14 amino acids. From germline, CDR1 is LGHNA and CDR2 YSLEER.